The T cell receptor (beta chain) described here comes from a study of immune cell composition in non-small cell lung cancer. Study information: Lung adenocarcinoma or squamous carcinoma made up most tumours. General study points: Smoking pack-years did not significantly correlate with tumour TCR-beta clonality.

On this clone itself: Its target is unknown.

V dropped 6 bases and J dropped 0; count of bases not matched to a gene: 7. The CDR3 contains 16 residues. Germline CDR1 reads MDHEN; CDR2 reads SYDVKM. Normal lung was taken at the farthest possible site, at least 3 cm from tumour. The table came from immunoSEQ multiplex PCR; TCRdb's copy has only in-frame clones and leaves some out. The sample has some 770 clones; 55% to 75% are singletons. The specimen sequenced was non-adjacent lung tissue. V gene TRBV28 combines with J gene TRBJ2-2, with 7 positions matching TRBD1. This TCR derives from a human donor with non-small cell lung cancer. CDR3 protein: CASRIGGGANTGELFF. DNA for the CDR3: TGTGCCAGCAGAATAGGGGGCGGTGCGAACACCGGGGAGCTGTTTTTT.